This passage covers 18 T cell receptor beta chains from one sample sequenced in a study of siplizumab effects on memory and regulatory T cells. Here immunoSEQ multiplex PCR was the method, and the copy in TCRdb shows in-frame clones only, minus some. The sample consists of under 130,000 clones, about 92% of them appearing once. The sample was CD4+ T cells sorted from blood. These receptors came from a human donor in good health.

This clone was counted once. The chain recombines TRBV27 with TRBJ2-6, with D perhaps TRBD2 (7 bases). Trimming shortened V by 3 bases and J by 3 bases, and 12 bases separated the two germline ends. The germline V gene has CDR1 MNHEY and CDR2 SMNVEV (reference sequence). The CDR3 runs to 16 residues. This chain's CDR3 is CASSFRGAVGANVLTF. Here the CDR3 DNA reads TGTGCCAGCAGTTTTCGGGGGGCGGTTGGGGCCAACGTCCTGACTTTC.

This clone was observed once. The chain recombines TRBV5-1 with TRBJ1-3; D is unclear. CDR3 length: 14 amino acids. Trimming shortened V by 4 bases and J by 4 bases, and 12 bases separated the two germline ends. Germline CDR1 and CDR2: SGHRS and YFSETQ. The CDR3, as DNA: TGCGCCAGCAGCCCCCAGATGGGAGGAAACACCATATATTTT. Protein: CASSPQMGGNTIYF.

The chain is built from TRBV19 and TRBJ1-1; D is undetermined. This CDR3 is 13 amino acids long. V lost 9 bases, J lost 1 base, and 12 bases lay in between. Germline CDR1 reads LNHDA; CDR2 reads SQIVND (reference sequence). The CDR3 DNA sequence: TGTGCCAGCAGTCGCGAATGGAACACTGAAGCTTTCTTT. This codes for CASSREWNTEAFF.

The chain couples TRBV19 to TRBJ2-5; D perhaps matches TRBD2 (5 bases). V was shortened by 5 bases and J by 3 bases, with 7 bases between the two germline ends. This CDR3 contains 12 residues. Germline V gene lookup returns CDR1 LNHDA and CDR2 SQIVND (reference sequence). The CDR3, as DNA: TGTGCCAGTAGTCCCGGGAAAGAGACCCAGTACTTC. As protein: CASSPGKETQYF.

The chain has TRBV30 and TRBJ2-2; 10 nucleotides agree with TRBD2. J gave up 7 bases and V 1 base, and 6 bases lay outside the gene matches. This CDR3 region has 15 residues. Germline loops: CDR1 GTSNPN, CDR2 SVGIG (reference sequence). Written as DNA, the CDR3 is TGTGCCTGGAGTGGCGGGACTAGCGTTAACGGGGAGCTGTTTTTT. Residues: CAWSGGTSVNGELFF.

The chain is built from TRBV5-1 and TRBJ2-1, with 7 bases identical to TRBD2. V trimming: 0 bases; J trimming: 6 bases; junction bases outside the gene matches: 6. The germline V gene encodes CDR1 SGHRS and CDR2 YFSETQ. The CDR3 spans 15 residues. DNA of the CDR3: TGCGCCAGCAGCTTGGAAGCGGGGATTCCCAATGAGCAGTTCTTC. Translated: CASSLEAGIPNEQFF.

The rearrangement links TRBV6-1 to TRBJ2-7, with a tentative D call TRBD1 (6 bases). V was shortened by 6 bases and J by 3 bases, with 18 bases between the two germline ends. Germline CDR1 reads MNHNS; CDR2 reads SASEGT. The CDR3 length is 15 residues. The CDR3 here is CASSPIRQVVYEQYF. CDR3 coding DNA: TGTGCCAGCAGCCCGATCCGACAGGTGGTCTACGAGCAGTACTTC.

V gene TRBV27 combines with J gene TRBJ2-3, with D possibly TRBD2 on 6 matching bases. Germline V CDR1 and CDR2: MNHEY, SMNVEV (reference sequence). This CDR3 is built from 14 residues. The ends were cut back, 7 bases at V and 6 bases at J, with 17 bases in the middle. CDR3 protein: CASKAGGPRDTQYF. The CDR3 region has the DNA TGTGCCAGCAAGGCCGGGGGACCCAGGGATACGCAGTATTTT.

The V call is TRBV2, the J call TRBJ1-2; tentative D call: TRBD1 (5 bases). The CDR3 is 13 amino acids. V was cut by 7 bases and J by 4 bases, with 13 bases left in between. Germline-derived CDR1 and CDR2 are SNHLY and FYNNEI. CDR3 DNA sequence: TGTGCCAGCAAACAGGATGCGAGCTATGGCTACACCTTC. It encodes CASKQDASYGYTF. Looking up the rest from reference TRBV2 and TRBJ1-2 gives the full variable domain: EPEVTQTPSHQVTQMGQEVILRCVPISNHLYFYWYRQILGQKVEFLVSFYNNEISEKSEIFDDQFSVERPDGSNFTLKIRSTKLEDSAMYFCASKQDASYGYTFGSGTRLTVV.

The chain couples TRBV6-1 to TRBJ2-7, with a tentative D call TRBD2 (5 bases). Germline CDR1 and CDR2: MNHNS and SASEGT. This CDR3 contains 13 residues. Trimming left V 6 bases short and J 3 bases short, with 12 bases between. The CDR3 DNA is TGTGCCAGCAGCTGGACTCGCAACTACGAGCAGTACTTC. This sequence encodes CASSWTRNYEQYF.

V usage is TRBV11-2 and J usage is TRBJ2-7; D may be TRBD2 (7 bases). Trimming took off 5 bases at V and 0 bases at J, with 14 bases between the two ends. The germline gives CDR1 SGHAT, CDR2 FQNNGV. This CDR3 has 15 amino acids. In nucleotides, the CDR3 is TGTGCCAGCAGCCAAGGGGGGGCAGTCTCCTACGAGCAGTACTTC. It is translated as CASSQGGAVSYEQYF.

This clone appeared a few times. The CDR3 DNA is TGTGCCAGCAGTGAGGACCGGAACGGGGAGCTGTTTTTT. It encodes CASSEDRNGELFF. The chain carries TRBV6-6 and TRBJ2-2; D gene unclear. The V gene lost 5 bases and the J gene lost 7 bases, with 11 bases spanning the gap. Germline loops: CDR1 MNHNY, CDR2 SVGAGI (reference sequence). The CDR3 is made up of 13 amino acids.

V gene TRBV7-3 combines with J gene TRBJ2-3; 12 nucleotides align to TRBD2. Germline lookup yields CDR1 SGHTA and CDR2 FQGTGA. This CDR3 spans 16 amino acids. V trimming: 5 bases; J trimming: 9 bases; junction bases outside the gene matches: 12. In nucleotides, the CDR3 is TGTGCCAGCAGCCCGCAGCTAGCGGGGGGGCCGGAGACGCAGTATTTT. Its translation: CASSPQLAGGPETQYF.

This chain joins TRBV13 and TRBJ1-2; no definite D call. V was cut by 5 bases and J by 0 bases, with 13 bases left in between. CDR1 PRHDT and CDR2 FYEKMQ come from the germline V gene (reference sequence). The CDR3 spans 15 residues. CDR3 sequence (DNA): TGTGCCAGCAGCCGACGACGGATAGCTAACTATGGCTACACCTTC. This codes for CASSRRRIANYGYTF.

This clone was observed a few times. The rearrangement joins TRBV7-5 to TRBJ1-2; the table's D gene call, TRBD1, was not cross checked with the DNA. TRBV7-5 is described as a pseudogene. The CDR3 contains 15 residues. The CDR3 reads CARSPKTGDGYGYTF. The CDR3 region has the DNA TGTGCCAGAAGCCCAAAAACAGGGGATGGTTATGGCTACACCTTC.

This clone was counted only a few times. V is TRBV30 and J is TRBJ1-1, with D hard to call. This CDR3 region has 13 residues. Germline-derived CDR1 and CDR2 are GTSNPN and SVGIG (reference sequence). V was shortened by 0 bases and J by 5 bases, with 10 bases between the two germline ends. The CDR3 nucleotides are TGTGCCTGGAGTGTACTGGGGTCTACTGAAGCTTTCTTT. The encoded protein is CAWSVLGSTEAFF. The variable domain in full, completed from reference TRBV30 and TRBJ1-1, reads SQTIHQWPATLVQPVGSPLSLECTVEGTSNPNLYWYRQAAGRGLQLLFYSVGIGQISSEVPQNLSASRPQDRQFILSSKKLLLSDSGFYLCAWSVLGSTEAFFGQGTRLTVV.

J is TRBJ1-2 and V is TRBV6-5; 7 bases are shared with TRBD1. The CDR3 runs to 16 residues. From germline, CDR1 is MNHEY and CDR2 SVGAGI. Losses at the gene ends were 2 bases for V and 5 bases for J; bases not matched to a gene: 11. The CDR3 DNA sequence: TGTGCCAGCAGTTACCCGCAGGAGGGGGCAGAGTATGGCTACACCTTC. Translating it yields CASSYPQEGAEYGYTF.

V gene TRBV10-3 combines with J gene TRBJ2-5; 8 positions agree with TRBD2. The V segment lost 0 bases and the J segment 2 bases; nucleotides outside the gene matches: 2. The CDR3 runs 15 residues. Per the germline V gene, CDR1 is ENHRY and CDR2 is SYGVKD. CDR3 bases: TGTGCCATCAGTGAGTCGCGCGGGGGGCAAGAGACCCAGTACTTC. Translated: CAISESRGGQETQYF.